What follows are 27 T cell receptor beta chains derived from one specimen sequenced in a study of beta chain features in type 1 diabetes. Study-level findings and limits: Within each of all four CD4+ subsets, Type 1 diabetes patients had TCRB CDR3s that were moderately but significantly shorter.

The sequenced template was cDNA made from the entire isolated RNA. Using immunoSEQ multiplex PCR, the repertoire was profiled, and TCRdb retains in-frame clones only, with some absent. The sample shows fewer than 300,000 clones, 20% of them seen only once. What these receptors recognize is not known. Input material: naive CD4+ T cells from blood. All receptors derive from a woman in her 40s with type 1 diabetes.

The chain has TRBV7-8 and TRBJ1-1; possibly TRBD1 for D (6 bases). This CDR3 is built from 14 residues. V lost 5 bases to trimming and J lost 1 base, with 11 bases between them. Germline CDR1 is SGHVS and CDR2 is FQNEAQ. DNA for the CDR3: TGTGCCAGCAGCCCGGTGACAGGGAACACTGAAGCTTTCTTT. Translating gives CASSPVTGNTEAFF.

This clone was found a few times. This sequence joins TRBV29-1 and TRBJ2-3, with 9 bases fitting TRBD1. CDR1 is SQVTM and CDR2 is ANQGSEA in the germline V gene. The CDR3 length is 12 residues. V shed 6 bases and J 6 bases; nucleotides not matched to a gene: 4. The CDR3 DNA is TGCAGCGTGCCGGGACAGGGCGATACGCAGTATTTT. It encodes CSVPGQGDTQYF.

The genes are TRBV2 and TRBJ1-1; possible D gene TRBD1, 5 bases. Germline values: CDR1 SNHLY, CDR2 FYNNEI. The V gene lost 5 bases and the J gene lost 1 base, with 11 bases spanning the gap. This CDR3 has 14 residues. The CDR3 DNA reads TGTGCCAGCAGTTTCTTGACAGAGAACACTGAAGCTTTCTTT. Its protein is CASSFLTENTEAFF.

The chain recombines TRBV25-1 with TRBJ2-7; D not resolved. Trimming took 6 bases from V and 3 from J, leaving 15 bases between them. This CDR3 contains 14 residues. Germline V CDR1 and CDR2: MGHDK, SYGVNS. The CDR3 region is CASSPPWAGYEQYF. CDR3 nucleotide sequence: TGTGCCAGCAGCCCTCCGTGGGCTGGCTACGAGCAGTACTTC.

This clone was seen a handful of times. This rearrangement joins TRBV5-1 to TRBJ1-5; weak D call: TRBD1 (5 bases). CDR1 and CDR2 (germline): SGHRS, YFSETQ. The V gene lost 2 bases and the J gene lost 0 bases, with 9 bases spanning the gap. The CDR3 is 15 amino acids. In nucleotides, the CDR3 is TGCGCCAGCAGCTTAGACAGTCCTAGCAATCAGCCCCAGCATTTT. Protein sequence: CASSLDSPSNQPQHF.

This clone has a handful of counts. The genes are TRBV15 and TRBJ2-2; no reliable D call. The CDR3 runs to 14 residues. Trimming stripped 0 bases from V and 1 base from J, with 3 bases between. CDR1 and CDR2 (germline): LNHNV, YYDKDF (reference sequence). CDR3 sequence reads: CATSRDRNTGELFF. The CDR3 bases are TGTGCCACCAGCAGAGATAGGAACACCGGGGAGCTGTTTTTT.

This sequence joins TRBV25-1 and TRBJ2-7; 8 nucleotides line up with TRBD1. The CDR3 is 15 amino acids. The germline V gene encodes CDR1 MGHDK and CDR2 SYGVNS. V was pared by 5 bases and J by 2 bases, with 8 bases of the junction left unmatched. Here the CDR3 DNA reads TGTGCCAGCAGTCGCCCGGGACAGGCCCCCTACGAGCAGTACTTC. Amino acids: CASSRPGQAPYEQYF.

This clone was counted between two and nine times. This chain connects TRBV7-8 to TRBJ2-5; weak D call: TRBD2 (6 bases). The V and J ends lost 5 bases and 1 base respectively, with 14 bases between them. CDR1 and CDR2 (germline): SGHVS, FQNEAQ. The CDR3 contains 15 residues. CDR3 protein: CASSPIGGSQETQYF. CDR3 in DNA: TGTGCCAGCAGCCCTATCGGGGGTTCCCAAGAGACCCAGTACTTC.

This clone was seen only a few times. The chain uses TRBV5-1 and TRBJ2-5, with D possibly matching TRBD1 (6 bases). V shed 0 bases and J shed 5 bases, with 11 bases lying between them. The CDR3 runs 14 residues. The germline CDR1 and CDR2 sequences are SGHRS and YFSETQ. CDR3 in amino acids: CASSLDGQSETQYF. CDR3 sequence (DNA): TGCGCCAGCAGCTTGGACGGACAGTCGGAGACCCAGTACTTC.

V usage is TRBV4-1 and J usage is TRBJ2-5; tentative D call: TRBD1 (5 bases). V lost 4 bases, J lost 5 bases, and 8 bases lay in between. There are 12 residues in the CDR3. Germline V gene lookup returns CDR1 MGHRA and CDR2 YSYEKL. CDR3 nucleotides: TGCGCCAGCAGCCGGGCAGGGGAGACCCAGTACTTC. This gives the protein CASSRAGETQYF.

This clone was seen only a few times. This chain connects TRBV5-6 to TRBJ1-2, with D maybe TRBD1 (6 bases). CDR3 length equals 12 residues. Germline loops: CDR1 SGHDT, CDR2 YYEEEE. V was clipped by 6 bases and J by 8 bases, with 14 bases between them. The DNA of the CDR3 is TGTGCCAGCAACCGACAGGCGGCCGGCTACACCTTC. It is translated as CASNRQAAGYTF.

CDR3 amino acids: CAWSVQEATNEKLFF. The CDR3 region has the DNA TGTGCCTGGAGTGTTCAGGAGGCAACTAATGAAAAACTGTTTTTT. This chain links TRBV30 with TRBJ1-4; D remains unclear. The V gene's germline CDR1 is GTSNPN and CDR2 SVGIG (reference sequence). Trimming left V 0 bases short and J 0 bases short, with 8 bases between. The CDR3 has 15 amino acids.

The CDR3 loop is CASSPGQLRSHNEQFF. In nucleotides, the CDR3 is TGTGCCAGCAGCCCCGGACAGCTCCGATCCCACAATGAGCAGTTCTTC. The chain recombines TRBV11-1 with TRBJ2-1, with a tentative D call TRBD1 (6 bases). Trimming took 5 bases from V and 5 from J, leaving 19 bases between them. From germline, CDR1 is SGHAT and CDR2 FQDESV (reference sequence). CDR3 length equals 16 residues.

The table lists this clone with a few counts. The V call is TRBV7-9, the J call TRBJ1-2; TRBD1 matches at 7 bases. V lost 4 bases and J lost 6; bases outside the gene matches: 5. The CDR3 sequence is 13 residues long. The germline V gene has CDR1 SEHNR and CDR2 FQNEAQ (reference sequence). CDR3 loop: CASSSTGVDGYTF. CDR3 coding DNA: TGTGCCAGCAGCTCCACAGGGGTTGATGGCTACACCTTC.

This clone has a handful of counts. The chain has TRBV9 and TRBJ1-4, with 7 bases identical to TRBD1. The V and J ends lost 4 bases and 0 bases, in that order; junction bases with no gene match: 9. This CDR3 has 17 amino acids. Per the germline V gene, CDR1 is SGDLS and CDR2 is YYNGEE. This CDR3 reads CASSLRQGLTTNEKLFF. Here the CDR3 DNA reads TGTGCCAGCAGCTTGAGACAGGGCCTGACAACTAATGAAAAACTGTTTTTT.

The gene calls are TRBV5-4 and TRBJ1-1; the match to TRBD1 covers 7 bases. With V trimmed by 2 bases and J by 11 bases, 3 bases remained unmatched. The germline gives CDR1 SGHNT, CDR2 YYREEE (reference sequence). The CDR3 has 11 amino acids. The CDR3 spells CASSFDREAFF. Written as DNA, the CDR3 is TGTGCCAGCAGCTTTGACAGGGAGGCTTTCTTT.

The rearrangement joins TRBV14 to TRBJ2-1; 11 positions match TRBD2. CDR1 and CDR2 from the germline V gene are SGHDN and FVKESK. Trimming at V came to 2 bases and at J to 15 bases, leaving 3 bases not matched to a gene. The CDR3 sequence is 12 residues long. CDR3 sequence reads: CASSQFTSGRFF. The DNA for the CDR3 is TGTGCCAGCAGCCAATTTACTAGCGGGAGGTTCTTC.

V and J are TRBV13 and TRBJ2-1; TRBD2 agrees at 9 bases. The CDR3 has 16 amino acids. J was trimmed by 6 bases and V by 2 bases; bases with no gene match: 8. In germline, CDR1 is PRHDT, CDR2 FYEKMQ (reference sequence). In nucleotides, the CDR3 is TGTGCCAGCAGCTTACCCCCAGCGGGGGGTATCAATGAGCAGTTCTTC. Amino acids: CASSLPPAGGINEQFF. Variable domain in full (rest from reference TRBV13 and TRBJ2-1): AAGVIQSPRHLIKEKRETATLKCYPIPRHDTVYWYQQGPGQDPQFLISFYEKMQSDKGSIPDRFSAQQFSDYHSELNMSSLELGDSALYFCASSLPPAGGINEQFFGPGTRLTVL.

This clone was detected a few times. This chain connects TRBV19 to TRBJ1-2; D unclear. Trimming took 4 bases from V and 2 from J, leaving 8 bases between them. This CDR3 spans 13 amino acids. From germline, CDR1 is LNHDA and CDR2 SQIVND (reference sequence). Here the CDR3 reads CASSTRENYGYTF. The CDR3 bases are TGTGCCAGTAGTACCCGGGAGAACTATGGCTACACCTTC.

This clone was seen a handful of times. The chain recombines TRBV6-6 with TRBJ2-7; TRBD1 aligns across 7 bases. The CDR3 consists of 15 residues. Trimming removed 5 bases from V and 6 bases from J; junction bases left unmatched: 13. Germline loops: CDR1 MNHNY, CDR2 SVGAGI (reference sequence). The CDR3 loop reads CASSASNRGTSEQYF. CDR3 nucleotides: TGTGCCAGCAGTGCGTCAAACAGGGGAACTAGCGAGCAGTACTTC.

This clone has a handful of counts. The genes are TRBV28 and TRBJ2-3, with 9 nucleotides matching TRBD2. Trimming cost V 3 bases and J 6 bases; bases outside gene matches: 4. The germline CDR1 and CDR2 sequences are MDHEN and SYDVKM. The CDR3 is made up of 14 amino acids. CDR3 sequence: CASSFRGGEDTQYF. The CDR3 DNA sequence: TGTGCCAGCAGTTTTCGCGGGGGGGAGGATACGCAGTATTTT.

This clone was counted a few times. The chain joins TRBV18 to TRBJ1-6; no firm D call. Germline V gives CDR1 KGHSH, CDR2 LQKENI. The CDR3 totals 12 residues. V was clipped by 5 bases and J by 7 bases, with 6 bases between them. The CDR3 DNA reads as TGTGCCAGCTCAACGGTGAATTCACCCCTCCACTTT. Protein product: CASSTVNSPLHF.

The rearrangement uses TRBV9 and TRBJ2-3, with 9 positions matching TRBD2. V dropped 4 bases and J dropped 3; count of bases not matched to a gene: 6. Germline CDR1 is SGDLS and CDR2 is YYNGEE. The CDR3 has 15 residues. The CDR3 DNA is TGTGCCAGCAGCACCCCTAGCGGGGTAACAGATACGCAGTATTTT. Protein sequence: CASSTPSGVTDTQYF.

A few counts support this clone. The chain combines TRBV30 with TRBJ2-7; maybe TRBD2 (5 bases). V lost 4 bases and J lost 4, with 17 bases in between. This CDR3 region has 14 residues. Germline V gene data show CDR1 as GTSNPN and CDR2 as SVGIG (reference sequence). As DNA, the CDR3 is TGTGCCTGGACCGATGGACTTAGACCATACGAGCAGTACTTC. Amino acids: CAWTDGLRPYEQYF.

This clone was counted only a few times. This chain links TRBV28 with TRBJ2-3, with 10 bases identical to TRBD1. Germline V lookup: CDR1 MDHEN, CDR2 SYDVKM. V dropped 6 bases and J dropped 3; count of bases not matched to a gene: 6. CDR3 length: 15 residues. This CDR3 reads CASRGPGQGTDTQYF. The CDR3 DNA follows: TGTGCCAGCAGAGGACCGGGACAGGGGACAGATACGCAGTATTTT.

This clone has a single count. The rearrangement uses TRBV15 and TRBJ2-1; 7 bases are shared with TRBD2. The CDR3 sequence is 17 residues long. CDR1 is LNHNV, CDR2 YYDKDF, per germline (reference sequence). J was trimmed by 1 base and V by 0 bases; bases with no gene match: 6. The CDR3 DNA reads as TGTGCCACCAGCAGAGATCTCCCAGCGGGGTCCTACAATGAGCAGTTCTTC. It yields the protein CATSRDLPAGSYNEQFF.

The V call is TRBV15, the J call TRBJ2-4; TRBD1 agrees at 7 bases. The CDR3 has 13 residues. Trimming cost V 8 bases and J 6 bases; bases outside gene matches: 7. Germline lookup yields CDR1 LNHNV and CDR2 YYDKDF (reference sequence). CDR3 sequence (DNA): TGTGCCACCGGAGACAGGGACGGAAACATTCAGTACTTC. Protein sequence: CATGDRDGNIQYF.